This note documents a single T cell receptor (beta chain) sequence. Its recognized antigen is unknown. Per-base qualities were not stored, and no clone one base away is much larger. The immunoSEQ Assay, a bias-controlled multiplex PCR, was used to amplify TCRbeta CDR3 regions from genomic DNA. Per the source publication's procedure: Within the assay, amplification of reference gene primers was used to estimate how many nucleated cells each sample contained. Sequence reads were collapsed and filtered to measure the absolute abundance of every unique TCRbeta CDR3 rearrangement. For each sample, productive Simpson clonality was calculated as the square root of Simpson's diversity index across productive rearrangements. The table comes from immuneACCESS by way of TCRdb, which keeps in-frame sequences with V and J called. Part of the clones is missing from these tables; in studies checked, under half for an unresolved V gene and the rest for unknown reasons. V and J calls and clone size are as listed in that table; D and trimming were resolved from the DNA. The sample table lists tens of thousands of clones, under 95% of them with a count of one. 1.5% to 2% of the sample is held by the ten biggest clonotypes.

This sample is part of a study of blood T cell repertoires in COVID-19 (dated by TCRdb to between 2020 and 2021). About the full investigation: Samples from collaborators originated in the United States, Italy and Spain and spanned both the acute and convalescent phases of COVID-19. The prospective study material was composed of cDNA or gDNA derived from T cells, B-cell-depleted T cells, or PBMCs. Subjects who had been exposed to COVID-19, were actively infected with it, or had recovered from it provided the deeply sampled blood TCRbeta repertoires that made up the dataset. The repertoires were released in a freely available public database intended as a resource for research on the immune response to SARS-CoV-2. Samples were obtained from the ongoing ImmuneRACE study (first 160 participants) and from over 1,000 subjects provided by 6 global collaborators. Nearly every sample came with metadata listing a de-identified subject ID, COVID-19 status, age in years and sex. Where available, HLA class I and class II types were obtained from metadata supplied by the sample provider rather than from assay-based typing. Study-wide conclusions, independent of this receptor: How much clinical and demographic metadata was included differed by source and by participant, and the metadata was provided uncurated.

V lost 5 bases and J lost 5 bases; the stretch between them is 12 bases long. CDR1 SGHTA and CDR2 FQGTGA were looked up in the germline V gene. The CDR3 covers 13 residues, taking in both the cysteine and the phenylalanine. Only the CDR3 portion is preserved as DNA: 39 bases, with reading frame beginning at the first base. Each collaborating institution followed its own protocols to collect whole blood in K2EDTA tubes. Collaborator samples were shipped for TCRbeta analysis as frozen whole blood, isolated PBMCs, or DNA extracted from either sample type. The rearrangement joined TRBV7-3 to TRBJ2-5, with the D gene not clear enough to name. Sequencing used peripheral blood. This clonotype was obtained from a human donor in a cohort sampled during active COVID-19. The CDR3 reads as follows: CASSLSITETQYF. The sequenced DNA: TGTGCCAGCAGCCTGTCTATCACGGAGACCCAGTACTTC.